This T cell receptor (beta chain) derives from a study of blood T cell repertoires in COVID-19. Whole-study context: The origin of the acute and convalescent COVID-19 samples was the United States, Italy and Spain. PBMCs, B-cell-depleted T cells, or T cells were the source of the cDNA or gDNA that made up the material.

In the original workflow: Reference gene primer amplification yielded estimated nucleated cell counts. Profiling relied on immunoSEQ multiplex PCR, and the TCRdb table lists in-frame clones only, not all of them. That table furnishes V, J and clone size, whereas the DNA furnished D and trimming. The repertoire holds around 110,000 clones, with 65% to 85% as singletons. V lost 2 bases and J lost 0; bases outside the gene matches: 5. Germline-derived CDR1 and CDR2 are SGHVS and FNYEAQ. The CDR3 runs 16 residues. The chain is built from TRBV7-6 and TRBJ2-3, with 7 bases that match TRBD2. The clonotype comes from a woman in her seventies with acute or convalescent COVID-19. The material sequenced was peripheral blood. CDR3 in DNA: TGTGCCAGCAGCTTAAGTGCAGCGGGGAGCACAGATACGCAGTATTTT. The encoded protein is CASSLSAAGSTDTQYF.